This TCR beta chain was observed in a study of T-cell memory formation after mild COVID-19. TCRdb re-derived calls from the 5' RACE reads in MiXCR, one entry per CDR3 protein. The table has fewer than 350,000 distinct CDR3 sequences, approximately 14% seen once; the top ten hold roughly 23%. Whole-study results and caveats: Balance between CD4 and CD8 was seen in clones contracting day 15 to 85, and a CD4+ lean was seen in later expanders. CD8+ contracting clones occupied EMRA, while CD4+ ones occupied mainly CM and EM.

This CDR3 is 15 amino acids long. CDR1 SGDLS and CDR2 YYNGEE come from the germline V gene. V was trimmed by 0 bases and J by 3 bases, leaving 9 bases between them. This clonotype has only a few counts. As yet, its antigen is unknown. The chain combines TRBV9 with TRBJ2-2; no definite D call. Sample: PBMCs or a T cell subset sorted from them (not recorded which). The clonotype was recovered from a man aged 18 to 29 who had mild COVID-19 (a few samples of this study predate the infection). Cell type and time point are not known. This CDR3 is CASSVEGSYTGELFF. As DNA, the CDR3 is TGTGCCAGCAGCGTAGAGGGCAGTTACACCGGGGAGCTGTTTTTT.